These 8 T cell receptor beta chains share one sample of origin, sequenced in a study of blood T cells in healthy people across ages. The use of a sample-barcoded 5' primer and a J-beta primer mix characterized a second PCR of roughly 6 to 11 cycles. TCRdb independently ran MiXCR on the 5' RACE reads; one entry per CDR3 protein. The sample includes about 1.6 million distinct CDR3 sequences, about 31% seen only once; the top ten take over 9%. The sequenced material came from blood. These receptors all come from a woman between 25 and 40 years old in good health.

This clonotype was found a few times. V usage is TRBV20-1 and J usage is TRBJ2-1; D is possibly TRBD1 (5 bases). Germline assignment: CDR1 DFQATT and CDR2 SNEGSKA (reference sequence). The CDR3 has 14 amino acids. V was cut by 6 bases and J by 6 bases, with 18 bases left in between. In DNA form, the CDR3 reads TGCAGTGCCAGCAGGGTTTATGTAGGCAATGAGCAGTTCTTC. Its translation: CSASRVYVGNEQFF.

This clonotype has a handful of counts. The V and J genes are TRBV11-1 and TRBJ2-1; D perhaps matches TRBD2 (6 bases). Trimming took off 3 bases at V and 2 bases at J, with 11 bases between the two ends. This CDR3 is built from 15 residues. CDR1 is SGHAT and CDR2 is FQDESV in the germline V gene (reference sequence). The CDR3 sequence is CASSFFGEAYNEQFF. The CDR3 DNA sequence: TGTGCCAGCAGCTTCTTTGGGGAGGCCTACAATGAGCAGTTCTTC. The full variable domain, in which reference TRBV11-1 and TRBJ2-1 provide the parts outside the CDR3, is EAEVAQSPRYKITEKSQAVAFWCDPISGHATLYWYRQILGQGPELLVQFQDESVVDDSQLPKDRFSAERLKGVDSTLKIQPAELGDSAMYLCASSFFGEAYNEQFFGPGTRLTVL.

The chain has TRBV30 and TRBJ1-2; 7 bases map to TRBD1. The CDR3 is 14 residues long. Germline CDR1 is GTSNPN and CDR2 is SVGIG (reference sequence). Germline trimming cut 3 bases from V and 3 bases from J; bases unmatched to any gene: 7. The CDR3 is CAWRPGGFDYGYTF. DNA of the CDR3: TGTGCCTGGAGACCAGGGGGATTTGACTATGGCTACACCTTC.

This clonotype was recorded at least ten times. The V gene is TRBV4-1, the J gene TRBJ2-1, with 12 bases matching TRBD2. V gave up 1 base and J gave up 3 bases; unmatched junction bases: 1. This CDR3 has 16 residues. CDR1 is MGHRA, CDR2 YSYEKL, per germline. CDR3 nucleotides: TGCGCCAGCAGCCAAGTGGGACTAGCGGGCTACAATGAGCAGTTCTTC. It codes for CASSQVGLAGYNEQFF.

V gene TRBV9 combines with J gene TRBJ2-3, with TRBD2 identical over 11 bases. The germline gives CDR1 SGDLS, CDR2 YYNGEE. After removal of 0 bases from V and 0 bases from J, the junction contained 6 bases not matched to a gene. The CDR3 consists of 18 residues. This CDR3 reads CASSVASSGGPSTDTQYF. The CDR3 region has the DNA TGTGCCAGCAGCGTAGCATCTAGCGGGGGGCCTAGCACAGATACGCAGTATTTT.

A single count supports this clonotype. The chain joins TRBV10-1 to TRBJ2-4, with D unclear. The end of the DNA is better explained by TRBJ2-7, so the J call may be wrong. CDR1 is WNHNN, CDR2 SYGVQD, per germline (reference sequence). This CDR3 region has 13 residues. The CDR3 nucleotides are TGCGCCAGCAGTGATTGGGGTTCCTACGAGCAGTACTTC. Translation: CASSDWGSYEQYF.

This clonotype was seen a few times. The CDR3 nucleotides are TGTGCCAGCAGCTCCTACAGGGGGGTCACGGAGCAGTACTTC. Its translation is CASSSYRGVTEQYF. The chain couples TRBV7-2 to TRBJ2-5, with 8 bases lining up with TRBD1. There are 14 residues in the CDR3. The trim removed 4 bases at V and 11 bases at J, leaving 12 bases unmatched. Germline assignment: CDR1 SGHTA and CDR2 FQGNSA.

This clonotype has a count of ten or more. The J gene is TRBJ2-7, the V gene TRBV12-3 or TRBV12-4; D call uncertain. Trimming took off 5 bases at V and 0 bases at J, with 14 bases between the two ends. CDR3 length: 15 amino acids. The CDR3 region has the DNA TGTGCCAGCAGTCCCGAGTACCGATACTCCTACGAGCAGTACTTC. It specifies CASSPEYRYSYEQYF.